Each of the 27 T cell receptor beta chains below was sequenced from the same sample in a study of OX40 agonist ivuxolimab in advanced cancers. TCRdb's table, derived via immunoSEQ multiplex PCR, lists solely in-frame clones and lacks some. The sample includes under 25,000 clones, under 90% of them seen just once. The input for sequencing was CD4+ or CD8+ T cells sorted from blood, taken in a trial of the OX40 agonist ivuxolimab. Every receptor here comes from an adult with an advanced solid tumor such as melanoma, head and neck, liver or kidney cancer.

The chain recombines TRBV7-8 with TRBJ2-7, with D unclear. The CDR3 runs to 13 residues. From germline, CDR1 is SGHVS and CDR2 FQNEAQ. V lost 0 bases to trimming and J lost 0 bases, with 3 bases between them. For the CDR3, the DNA is TGTGCCAGCAGCTTAGCGGGCTCCTACGAGCAGTACTTC. As protein: CASSLAGSYEQYF.

The CDR3 loop is CASSFSAGQETQYF. CDR3 coding DNA: TGTGCCAGCAGCTTCTCAGCGGGGCAAGAGACCCAGTACTTC. The gene calls are TRBV7-8 and TRBJ2-5; TRBD2 agrees at 7 bases. Germline CDR1 is SGHVS and CDR2 is FQNEAQ. V trimming: 3 bases; J trimming: 2 bases; junction bases outside the gene matches: 3. The CDR3 runs 14 residues.

The J gene is TRBJ1-1, the V gene TRBV28; 9 bases line up with TRBD1. The CDR3 loop spans 12 amino acids. With V trimmed by 6 bases and J by 5 bases, 1 base remained unmatched. The germline V gene has CDR1 MDHEN and CDR2 SYDVKM. CDR3 DNA: TGTGCCAGCAGGGACAGGGGTACTGAAGCTTTCTTT. Translating it yields CASRDRGTEAFF.

V usage is TRBV13 and J usage is TRBJ2-7; 13 bases fit TRBD2. The CDR3 loop spans 16 amino acids. V was pared by 6 bases and J by 2 bases, with 7 bases of the junction left unmatched. Germline V gives CDR1 PRHDT, CDR2 FYEKMQ (reference sequence). As DNA, the CDR3 is TGTGCCAGCAGTTTACCCGGGACTAGCGGGACCTACGAGCAGTACTTC. Its protein product is CASSLPGTSGTYEQYF.

A few counts support this clone. In the same sample, other DNA sequences code for this CDR3. This chain links TRBV27 with TRBJ2-7; possible D gene TRBD1, 6 bases. Germline CDR1 and CDR2: MNHEY and SMNVEV (reference sequence). V lost 5 bases to trimming and J lost 5 bases, with 10 bases between them. The CDR3 has 12 amino acids. The CDR3 reads CASSPGTNEQYF. As DNA, the CDR3 is TGTGCCAGCAGTCCTGGGACAAACGAGCAGTACTTC.

The chain employs TRBV28 and TRBJ2-7, with D uncertain. Germline V lookup: CDR1 MDHEN, CDR2 SYDVKM. Trimming took off 4 bases at V and 2 bases at J, with 15 bases between the two ends. The CDR3 is made up of 15 amino acids. CDR3 protein: CASSSPVVLTYEQYF. In DNA, the CDR3 is TGTGCCAGCAGTTCCCCGGTCGTTCTAACCTACGAGCAGTACTTC.

The J gene is TRBJ1-4, the V gene TRBV27; D remains unclear. The CDR3 extends over 15 amino acids. Trimming took off 0 bases at V and 3 bases at J, with 8 bases between the two ends. Germline V CDR1 and CDR2: MNHEY, SMNVEV (reference sequence). The CDR3 bases are TGTGCCAGCAGTTTATCGCCCAGCTCTAATGAAAAACTGTTTTTT. Protein sequence: CASSLSPSSNEKLFF.

V gene TRBV30 combines with J gene TRBJ2-1, with 8 bases lining up with TRBD2. The V and J ends lost 5 bases and 5 bases, in that order; junction bases with no gene match: 5. Germline assignment: CDR1 GTSNPN and CDR2 SVGIG (reference sequence). This CDR3 has 13 amino acids. This CDR3 reads CAWGRGGDNEQFF. For the CDR3, the DNA is TGTGCCTGGGGACGGGGGGGGGACAATGAGCAGTTCTTC.

J is TRBJ2-7 and V is TRBV14; D perhaps matches TRBD1 (5 bases). The CDR3 is made up of 14 amino acids. V lost 1 base to trimming and J lost 5 bases, with 12 bases between them. Germline V gene lookup returns CDR1 SGHDN and CDR2 FVKESK. The CDR3 sequence: CASSQGQPWDEQYF. In DNA, the CDR3 is TGTGCCAGCAGCCAAGGACAGCCCTGGGACGAGCAGTACTTC.

The chain combines TRBV7-2 with TRBJ2-3; D is undetermined. Germline V gene data show CDR1 as SGHTA and CDR2 as FQGNSA. The germline V and J ends were trimmed by 1 base and 2 bases, with 1 base remaining between them. This CDR3 is 12 amino acids long. The CDR3 protein is CASSLDTDTQYF. CDR3 coding DNA: TGTGCCAGCAGCTTAGACACAGATACGCAGTATTTT.

J is TRBJ2-1 and V is TRBV28; TRBD1 might be the D (6 bases). The CDR3 has 13 amino acids. The V and J ends lost 6 bases and 5 bases respectively, with 11 bases between them. Germline V gene data show CDR1 as MDHEN and CDR2 as SYDVKM. CDR3 bases: TGTGCCAGCAGCCTGACAGGAAACAATGAGCAGTTCTTC. Its translation: CASSLTGNNEQFF.

V usage is TRBV5-1 and J usage is TRBJ2-2; 7 bases align to TRBD2. CDR3 size: 15 residues. The ends lost 0 bases at V and 6 bases at J; junction bases unmatched: 5. Germline CDR1 SGHRS, CDR2 YFSETQ. The CDR3 bases are TGCGCCAGCAGCTTGGCCTCGGGGGGTTCCGGGGAGCTGTTTTTT. It specifies CASSLASGGSGELFF.

V usage is TRBV28 and J usage is TRBJ1-6; D uncertain. The V end lost 2 bases, the J end lost 7 bases, and 9 bases lay between the germline ends. The CDR3 is 14 residues long. The germline V gene has CDR1 MDHEN and CDR2 SYDVKM. The CDR3 reads CASSLISDNSPLHF. The DNA of the CDR3 is TGTGCCAGCAGTTTAATATCAGACAATTCACCCCTCCACTTT.

By its share, this clone is medium-sized. As DNA, the CDR3 is TGTGCCAGCAGTGACTCTAGCGGGGGGGCAGATACGCAGTATTTT. Protein: CASSDSSGGADTQYF. The V call is TRBV6-4, the J call TRBJ2-3, with 11 bases lining up with TRBD2. In germline, CDR1 is MRHNA, CDR2 SNTAGT. The CDR3 sequence is 15 residues long. V shed 0 bases and J 4 bases; nucleotides not matched to a gene: 0.

The V call is TRBV2, the J call TRBJ1-5, with D perhaps TRBD1 (5 bases). Per germline, CDR1 SNHLY and CDR2 FYNNEI. The CDR3 extends over 16 amino acids. The V and J ends lost 8 bases and 2 bases respectively, with 19 bases between them. The CDR3 reads CASSSTARGGNQPQHF. DNA for the CDR3: TGTGCCAGCTCGTCGACAGCCCGTGGTGGCAATCAGCCCCAGCATTTT.

V usage is TRBV14 and J usage is TRBJ2-3; possible D gene TRBD1, 5 bases. V was shortened by 4 bases and J by 3 bases, with 20 bases between the two germline ends. Germline V CDR1 and CDR2: SGHDN, FVKESK. The CDR3 sequence is 17 residues long. CDR3 DNA sequence: TGTGCCAGCAGCCTTCCCGAGTTTCGCCAGGGAACAGATACGCAGTATTTT. This gives the protein CASSLPEFRQGTDTQYF.

This sequence joins TRBV29-1 and TRBJ2-7; TRBD2 matches at 11 bases. J gave up 4 bases and V 6 bases, and 11 bases lay outside the gene matches. Germline-derived CDR1 and CDR2 are SQVTM and ANQGSEA. The CDR3 sequence is 15 residues long. CDR3 protein: CSVSVGGLAGYEQYF. The CDR3 bases are TGCAGCGTCTCCGTAGGTGGACTAGCGGGTTACGAGCAGTACTTC.

This chain connects TRBV5-4 to TRBJ2-7; no clear D. V gave up 0 bases and J gave up 5 bases, with 6 bases separating them. The CDR3 spans 12 residues. Germline V lookup: CDR1 SGHNT, CDR2 YYREEE (reference sequence). CDR3 in amino acids: CASSLGTNEQYF. The CDR3 coding sequence is TGTGCCAGCAGCTTGGGTACGAACGAGCAGTACTTC.

V gene TRBV9 combines with J gene TRBJ1-1; TRBD1 matches at 7 bases. Germline V gene data show CDR1 as SGDLS and CDR2 as YYNGEE. This CDR3 spans 12 amino acids. J was trimmed by 8 bases and V by 4 bases; bases with no gene match: 5. CDR3 DNA: TGTGCCAGCAGCTCACCGGGACAGGAAGCTTTCTTT. Translated: CASSSPGQEAFF.

CDR3 nucleotides: TGCAGCGTTGTAAGGGGGACTGAAGCTTTCTTT. It codes for CSVVRGTEAFF. The V and J genes are TRBV29-1 and TRBJ1-1; D is perhaps TRBD1 (6 bases). Germline CDR1 is SQVTM and CDR2 is ANQGSEA. The germline V and J ends were trimmed by 4 bases and 5 bases, with 8 bases remaining between them. The CDR3 sequence is 11 residues long.

The V and J genes are TRBV9 and TRBJ1-2, with a weak D call TRBD1 (5 bases). The V gene's germline CDR1 is SGDLS and CDR2 YYNGEE. This CDR3 spans 16 amino acids. The V gene lost 4 bases and the J gene lost 8 bases, with 24 bases spanning the gap. The CDR3 sequence is CASSPESTATYGGYTF. The DNA of the CDR3 is TGTGCCAGCAGCCCCGAATCGACAGCGACGTATGGAGGCTACACCTTC.

This sequence joins TRBV27 and TRBJ2-7; D is perhaps TRBD2 (5 bases). This CDR3 contains 14 residues. Germline values: CDR1 MNHEY, CDR2 SMNVEV (reference sequence). Trimming removed 9 bases from V and 1 base from J, with 16 bases in between. In DNA, the CDR3 is TGTGCCAGTTCAAAAGAGGGAACTTCCTACGAGCAGTACTTC. It translates to CASSKEGTSYEQYF.

The V gene is TRBV27, the J gene TRBJ2-3; 9 bases fit TRBD2. CDR3 length equals 17 residues. V lost 5 bases, J lost 2 bases, and 11 bases stayed unmatched. CDR1 and CDR2 from the germline V gene are MNHEY and SMNVEV (reference sequence). The CDR3 DNA sequence: TGTGCCAGCAGTGGCCTTTTGGCGGGAGGGCCCACAGATACGCAGTATTTT. It specifies CASSGLLAGGPTDTQYF.

The rearrangement joins TRBV7-2 to TRBJ2-7, with D tentatively TRBD1 or TRBD2 (5 bases each). The CDR3 runs to 13 residues. V was trimmed by 5 bases and J by 0 bases, leaving 8 bases between them. Germline V lookup: CDR1 SGHTA, CDR2 FQGNSA. The CDR3 sequence: CASSEGFSYEQYF. The CDR3 region has the DNA TGTGCCAGCAGCGAGGGGTTCTCCTACGAGCAGTACTTC.

The chain couples TRBV4-3 to TRBJ2-4; tentative D call: TRBD1 (6 bases). The CDR3 consists of 16 residues. CDR1 LGHNA and CDR2 YSLEER come from the germline V gene. V lost 0 bases and J 5 bases, leaving 14 bases between the germline ends. The CDR3 DNA reads as TGCGCCAGCAGCCAAGACCGTCGCAGGGGTGAAAACATTCAGTACTTC. Translating gives CASSQDRRRGENIQYF.

The rearrangement links TRBV30 to TRBJ1-2; D ambiguous. This CDR3 is 12 amino acids long. Germline V lookup: CDR1 GTSNPN, CDR2 SVGIG (reference sequence). V was trimmed by 0 bases and J by 5 bases, leaving 7 bases between them. CDR3 in DNA: TGTGCCTGGAGTGTACAGATTTATGGCTACACCTTC. Protein sequence: CAWSVQIYGYTF.

V is TRBV28 and J is TRBJ2-7; TRBD2 matches 9 bases. CDR3 length: 13 amino acids. Germline lookup yields CDR1 MDHEN and CDR2 SYDVKM. V was clipped by 8 bases and J by 5 bases; unmatched bases: 7. CDR3: CASLSGGKNEQYF. CDR3 bases: TGTGCCAGCCTTAGCGGGGGTAAGAACGAGCAGTACTTC.